The sample holds a few counts of the clone carrying this TCR beta chain. As yet, its antigen is unknown. About 9.4 ml fresh peripheral blood yielded the PBMCs. The data originate from a study of T cells in Graves' hyperthyroidism and ophthalmopathy. Study-level background: Peripheral blood sampling occurred at initial diagnosis, before any treatment.

General study results and limits: Classification by a 13 V-J model distinguished ophthalmopathy from stable hyperthyroidism.

From germline, CDR1 is SGHVS and CDR2 FQNEAQ. This CDR3 is 14 amino acids long. V lost 1 base and J lost 5, with 12 bases in between. RNA transcripts provided the source from which TCR beta CDR3 regions were amplified. The primer set for the first-round RT-PCR of the TCR CDR3 was HTBI. TCRdb independently ran MiXCR on the multiplex PCR reads; one entry per CDR3 protein. The top ten hold roughly 18% of the sample, which has 500,000 or so distinct CDR3 sequences, roughly 18% seen once. The sample comprised blood. The TCR was taken from a woman aged 18 to 35 with Graves' ophthalmopathy. The chain is built from TRBV7-8 and TRBJ2-7; possible D gene TRBD2, 5 bases. CDR3 bases: TGTGCCAGCAGCTTAGGGGAACTAGTCAACGAGCAGTACTTC. Protein product: CASSLGELVNEQYF. Full variable domain (outside the CDR3, taken from reference TRBV7-8 and TRBJ2-7): GAGVSQSPRYKVAKRGQDVALRCDPISGHVSLFWYQQALGQGPEFLTYFQNEAQLDKSGLPSDRFFAERPEGSVSTLKIQRTQQEDSAVYLCASSLGELVNEQYFGPGTRLTVT.